The entry that follows covers one TCR beta chain sequence. The antigen remains unidentified. Amplified TCR beta CDR3 regions derived from RNA transcripts. In the first-round RT-PCR of the TCR CDR3, the HTBI primer set was used. Each CDR3 protein is one row after TCRdb ran MiXCR on the multiplex PCR reads. Among about 590,000 distinct CDR3 sequences listed, around a sixth were seen once. Lactation, pregnancy, other autoimmune disease or uncontrolled infection led to exclusion of patients. The CDR3 totals 17 residues. Germline CDR1 is SGHAT and CDR2 is FQNNGV. V shed 5 bases, J shed 6 bases, and the junction held 9 bases outside the gene matches. This sample was taken from a study of T cells in Graves' hyperthyroidism and ophthalmopathy. Broader study findings: Most thyroid-expanded clonotypes above 0.001 were also found in blood.

The specimen sequenced was blood. The V gene is TRBV11-2, the J gene TRBJ2-2; TRBD2 matches 13 bases. This clonotype was sampled from a woman aged 30 to 39 with Graves' hyperthyroidism. The CDR3: CASSEQLAGGPAGELFF. CDR3 DNA sequence: TGTGCCAGCAGCGAACAACTAGCGGGAGGGCCCGCCGGGGAGCTGTTTTTT.